A single sample gave rise to the 16 T cell receptor beta chains below, sequenced in a study of tumor-infiltrating lymphocytes in primary liver carcinoma. Total RNA amounting to 500 ng was the source from which TCR beta cDNA was made with a constant-region primer. Libraries for TCR beta were built through three nested multiplex PCR rounds, which together made up a slightly modified ARM-PCR procedure. It was with TRBV1-TRBV30 forward primers and a C-beta reverse primer that the first two PCR rounds were run, at about 10 cycles each. Via MiXCR, TCRdb re-called the multiplex PCR reads, giving one row per CDR3 protein. The sample yields approximately 30,000 distinct CDR3 sequences, around 66% seen once. From unsorted bulk tissue weighing about 17-30 mg, DNA and RNA were co-extracted. The sample comprised liver tumor tissue from sampling region 3. Subset of the sample: tumor region T3, left-lateral pole. All receptors derive from a woman in her twenties or thirties with primary liver carcinoma and hepatitis B virus infection.

In the case of this clonotype: A read error may produce the germline difference seen at one junction end. This chain uses TRBV2 with TRBJ2-7, with D possibly matching TRBD2 (6 bases). Germline CDR1 is SNHLY and CDR2 is FYNNEI. CDR3 length: 15 amino acids. CDR3: CGSSEATSSDYEQYF. The CDR3 nucleotides read TGTGGCAGCAGTGAGGCAACTAGCAGCGACTACGAGCAGTATTTC. Variable domain in full (rest from reference TRBV2 and TRBJ2-7): EPEVTQTPSHQVTQMGQEVILRCVPISNHLYFYWYRQILGQKVEFLVSFYNNEISEKSEIFDDQFSVERPDGSNFTLKIRSTKLEDSAMYFCGSSEATSSDYEQYFGPGTRLTVT.

This clonotype was observed a handful of times. A much larger clone lies one base from this, so it may be a read error. The chain is built from TRBV11-2 and TRBJ1-2, with TRBD1 as a possible D gene (5 bases). CDR1 SGHAT and CDR2 FQNNGV come from the germline V gene. CDR3 length equals 15 residues. V lost 7 bases and J lost 2, with 17 bases in between. The CDR3 DNA reads TGTGCCAGCAACCCCCACCAGACAGAAAACTATGGCTACACCTTC. It translates to CASNPHQTENYGYTF.

V is TRBV6-1 and J is TRBJ1-1, with 8 positions matching TRBD1. CDR3 length: 15 amino acids. With V trimmed by 9 bases and J by 0 bases, 9 bases remained unmatched. The germline gives CDR1 MNHNS, CDR2 SASEGT. The CDR3 DNA reads TGTGCCAGTAATATTTGGACAGGGATGAACACTGAAGCTTTCTTT. Protein product: CASNIWTGMNTEAFF.

A word on this clonotype: The junction departs from germline at one end; a sequencing error may be responsible. The chain couples TRBV11-2 to TRBJ2-7; perhaps TRBD2 as D (5 bases). CDR3 size: 15 residues. Germline CDR1 SGHAT, CDR2 FQNNGV. CDR3 nucleotides: TGTGCGAGCAGCTTAGATAGAGGCGAGGGCTACGAACAGCACTTC. Residues: CASSLDRGEGYEQHF.

This clonotype showed up many times. The chain couples TRBV4-1 to TRBJ2-3, with 13 nucleotides matching TRBD2. V was pared by 0 bases and J by 6 bases, with 9 bases of the junction left unmatched. Germline V gene lookup returns CDR1 MGHRA and CDR2 YSYEKL. The CDR3 is 18 amino acids. For the CDR3, the DNA is TGCGCCAGCAGCCAAGACCATATTACTAGCGGGAGGGTGGATACGCAGTATTTT. Translation: CASSQDHITSGRVDTQYF.

By share, this clonotype ranks as medium-sized. The CDR3 loop reads CASSEYSPYTEAFF. The CDR3, as DNA: TGTGCCAGCAGTGAGTACTCCCCTTACACTGAAGCTTTCTTT. V is TRBV6-1 and J is TRBJ1-1; no firm D call. With 3 bases removed from V and 3 bases from J, the gap between germline ends came to 11 bases. CDR3 length equals 14 residues. Germline-derived CDR1 and CDR2 are MNHNS and SASEGT.

With regard to this clonotype: Its ends do not fully match the called genes, so a read error is possible. The rearrangement uses TRBV14 and TRBJ2-1; D possibly corresponds to TRBD2 (6 bases). The CDR3 loop spans 14 amino acids. Germline assignment: CDR1 SGHDN and CDR2 FVKESK. As DNA, the CDR3 is TGTGCCATCAGCCAAGATGCGGGGTTCGATGAGCAGTTCTTC. It yields the protein CAISQDAGFDEQFF.

A note on this clonotype: This may stem from a read error, because a much larger clone lies one nucleotide away. The chain carries TRBV11-2 and TRBJ2-7; weak D call: TRBD1 (6 bases). CDR3 length: 14 residues. The germline V gene encodes CDR1 SGHAT and CDR2 FQNNGV. Here the CDR3 reads CASSLNRATYGQYF. CDR3 DNA sequence: TGTGCCAGCAGCTTAAACAGGGCGACCTACGGGCAGTACTTC.

Ten or more counts support this clonotype. This chain connects TRBV11-2 to TRBJ2-1; 8 nucleotides agree with TRBD1. This CDR3 region has 16 residues. V trimming: 0 bases; J trimming: 0 bases; junction bases outside the gene matches: 1. Germline assignment: CDR1 SGHAT and CDR2 FQNNGV. As DNA, the CDR3 is TGTGCCAGCAGCTTAGATGGGACAGGCTCCTACAATGAGCAGTTCTTC. Encoded protein: CASSLDGTGSYNEQFF.

This clonotype is medium-sized (0.01 to 0.1%) by share. This chain links TRBV28 with TRBJ1-1, with D hard to call. V was pared by 6 bases and J by 2 bases, with 10 bases between. This CDR3 is built from 13 residues. Germline loops: CDR1 MDHEN, CDR2 SYDVKM. The CDR3 nucleotides read TGTGCCAGCAGGCTTTACCCCAACACTGAAGCTTTCTTT. Translation gives CASRLYPNTEAFF.

To note about this clonotype: At one of its ends the junction is not consistent with the germline gene, which may arise from a read error. The chain recombines TRBV7-9 with TRBJ2-3; 7 nucleotides align to TRBD2. The germline V gene has CDR1 SEHNR and CDR2 FQNEAQ (reference sequence). The CDR3 is 17 residues long. This CDR3 is CPSGLGRSSGSTDTQYF. As DNA, the CDR3 is TGTCCCAGCGGCTTAGGACGTTCTAGCGGTAGCACAGATACGCAGTATTTT.

The CDR3 bases are TGCGCCAGCAGCCAAGAGCCGGTAACTAGCGGGAGGACGGGGGTCACAGATACGCAGTATTTT. It translates to CASSQEPVTSGRTGVTDTQYF. This rearrangement joins TRBV4-3 to TRBJ2-3; 12 bases agree with TRBD2. The germline V gene encodes CDR1 LGHNA and CDR2 YSLEER. CDR3 length: 21 amino acids. V trimming: 0 bases; J trimming: 2 bases; junction bases outside the gene matches: 15.

As to this clonotype: One junction end disagrees with the germline gene, perhaps due to a read error. The CDR3 sequence: CASTEGRQGNSPLNF. Here the CDR3 DNA reads TGTGCCAGCACGGAGGGGCGACAGGGGAATTCACCCCTCAACTTT. The V call is TRBV2, the J call TRBJ1-6, with TRBD1 identical over 8 bases. The germline V gene has CDR1 SNHLY and CDR2 FYNNEI. CDR3 length equals 15 residues.

In its sample, this clonotype was seen once. Likely a read error: the CDR3 ends without its conserved phenylalanine or tryptophan. The V and J genes are TRBV6-5 and TRBJ2-7; TRBD2 matches 8 bases. Trimming removed 7 bases from V and 4 bases from J; junction bases left unmatched: 9. CDR3 size: 14 residues. CDR1 is MNHEY, CDR2 SVGAGI, per germline. The CDR3, as DNA: TGTGCCAGCAAACCGGGACTAGATTATTACGAGCAGTACTAC. It codes for CASKPGLDYYEQYY.

A single count supports this clonotype. A much larger clone lies a single base off, so this may be a read error. The chain couples TRBV11-2 to TRBJ2-3; possibly TRBD1 for D (5 bases). Per germline, CDR1 SGHAT and CDR2 FQNNGV. This CDR3 is built from 17 residues. CDR3 DNA: TGTGTCAGCAGCCCGGCCCCCTGGGGCAAAGGAACGGATACGCAGTATTTT. This sequence encodes CVSSPAPWGKGTDTQYF.

This clonotype appeared a few times. The chain recombines TRBV6-6 with TRBJ1-6, with a possible D match to TRBD1 (5 bases). CDR3 length equals 14 residues. The V and J ends lost 2 bases and 8 bases respectively, with 10 bases between them. Germline values: CDR1 MNHNY, CDR2 SVGAGI (reference sequence). The CDR3 loop reads CASSYAGIDSPLHF. The CDR3 nucleotides are TGTGCCAGCAGTTACGCAGGGATAGATTCACCCCTCCACTTT.